Each of the 12 T cell receptor beta chains below was sequenced from the same sample in a study of blood T cell repertoires in COVID-19. The protocol was immunoSEQ multiplex PCR, while the TCRdb copy is restricted to in-frame clones and leaves out a portion. The table records roughly 190,000 clones, about 80% of them present only once. Material: peripheral blood. The receptors were gathered from a man between 60 and 75 years old with acute or convalescent COVID-19.

The chain couples TRBV5-5 to TRBJ1-1; 9 positions match TRBD1. Germline V gene lookup returns CDR1 SGHKS and CDR2 YYEKEE (reference sequence). CDR3 size: 15 residues. After removal of 2 bases from V and 4 bases from J, the junction contained 6 bases not matched to a gene. The CDR3: CASSLVTGGRTEAFF. The DNA of the CDR3 is TGTGCCAGCAGCTTAGTGACAGGGGGACGCACTGAAGCTTTCTTT.

The chain links TRBV1 to TRBJ1-1; TRBD1 reflects the table's D call only, with no check against the DNA. TRBV1 is described as a pseudogene. The length of the CDR3 is 16 residues. The CDR3 here is CTSSQDCFSTQDEAFF. The CDR3 DNA reads as TGCACCAGCAGCCAAGATTGTTTTAGTACGCAGGATGAAGCTTTCTTT.

The chain uses TRBV19 and TRBJ1-1; D uncertain. Germline V CDR1 and CDR2: LNHDA, SQIVND (reference sequence). Trimming removed 4 bases at V and 3 bases at J, with 9 bases between. CDR3 length: 13 residues. CDR3 protein: CASSKKYYTEAFF. The CDR3 DNA reads TGTGCCAGTAGTAAGAAGTACTACACTGAAGCTTTCTTT. Combining the CDR3 with reference TRBV19 and TRBJ1-1 gives the whole variable domain DGGITQSPKYLFRKEGQNVTLSCEQNLNHDAMYWYRQDPGQGLRLIYYSQIVNDFQKGDIAEGYSVSREKKESFPLTVTSAQKNPTAFYLCASSKKYYTEAFFGQGTRLTVV.

The CDR3 DNA follows: TGCAAGGTGGGGGGGGGAACCTACAATGAGCAGTTCTTC. Amino acids: CKVGGGTYNEQFF. V is TRBV29-1 and J is TRBJ2-1; 7 nucleotides align to TRBD2. The CDR3 contains 13 residues. Germline loops: CDR1 SQVTM, CDR2 ANQGSEA.

This clone is a singleton in its sample. The chain joins TRBV5-1 to TRBJ2-1; D unresolved. Germline CDR1 and CDR2: SGHRS and YFSETQ. Trimming removed 0 bases at V and 9 bases at J, with 10 bases between. CDR3 length equals 13 residues. CDR3 nucleotide sequence: TGCGCCAGCAGCTTGGATAGGCGGTTTGAGCAGTTCTTC. Translating gives CASSLDRRFEQFF. The full variable domain, completed using reference TRBV5-1 and TRBJ2-1, is KAGVTQTPRYLIKTRGQQVTLSCSPISGHRSVSWYQQTPGQGLQFLFEYFSETQRNKGNFPGRFSGRQFSNSRSEMNVSTLELGDSALYLCASSLDRRFEQFFGPGTRLTVL.

The V gene is TRBV7-7, the J gene TRBJ2-1; maybe TRBD2 (5 bases). V lost 1 base and J lost 2, with 9 bases in between. Germline assignment: CDR1 SSHAT and CDR2 FNYEAQ (reference sequence). CDR3 size: 15 residues. CDR3 residues: CASSLEAAPYNEQFF. CDR3 DNA sequence: TGTGCCAGCAGCTTAGAAGCGGCTCCCTACAATGAGCAGTTCTTC.

The chain combines TRBV6-6 with TRBJ2-7; no firm D call. The CDR3 contains 12 residues. The V gene's germline CDR1 is MNHNY and CDR2 SVGAGI (reference sequence). V gave up 2 bases and J gave up 6 bases, with 8 bases separating them. The DNA of the CDR3 is TGTGCCAGCAGTTACGCTCGGTTCGAGCAGTACTTC. Its translation is CASSYARFEQYF.

This sequence joins TRBV11-2 and TRBJ1-1; D unclear. The CDR3 spans 13 residues. V lost 1 base to trimming and J lost 4 bases, with 7 bases between them. CDR1 is SGHAT, CDR2 FQNNGV, per germline. The CDR3 loop reads CASSLGAGTEAFF. CDR3 in DNA: TGTGCCAGCAGCTTAGGCGCGGGCACTGAAGCTTTCTTT.

This clone has just a few counts. V usage is TRBV4-1 and J usage is TRBJ1-5; D perhaps matches TRBD1 (5 bases). Trimming shortened V by 1 base and J by 0 bases, and 16 bases separated the two germline ends. The germline CDR1 and CDR2 sequences are MGHRA and YSYEKL. The CDR3 runs to 18 residues. The chain's CDR3 is CASSQGTPRSNSNQPQHF. The CDR3 nucleotides are TGCGCCAGCAGCCAAGGGACACCTCGATCTAATAGCAATCAGCCCCAGCATTTT.

The V and J genes are TRBV19 and TRBJ1-2, with D uncertain. Germline V gene data show CDR1 as LNHDA and CDR2 as SQIVND (reference sequence). V dropped 5 bases and J dropped 7 bases, with 17 bases sitting between them. The length of the CDR3 is 14 residues. CDR3 amino acids: CASSGGSLWSGYTF. The CDR3 DNA sequence: TGTGCCAGTAGTGGAGGAAGTTTGTGGAGTGGCTACACCTTC. Filled out from reference TRBV19 and TRBJ1-2, the complete variable domain reads DGGITQSPKYLFRKEGQNVTLSCEQNLNHDAMYWYRQDPGQGLRLIYYSQIVNDFQKGDIAEGYSVSREKKESFPLTVTSAQKNPTAFYLCASSGGSLWSGYTFGSGTRLTVV.

This rearrangement joins TRBV2 to TRBJ1-5; D remains ambiguous. Germline CDR1 is SNHLY and CDR2 is FYNNEI. V was pared by 4 bases and J by 0 bases, with 16 bases between. This CDR3 contains 17 residues. CDR3 region: CASSVSGQSNSNQPQHF. CDR3 bases: TGTGCCAGCAGTGTAAGTGGGCAGAGTAATAGCAATCAGCCCCAGCATTTT.

The chain recombines TRBV6-6 with TRBJ1-5; D is unresolved. Germline lookup yields CDR1 MNHNY and CDR2 SVGAGI (reference sequence). V lost 4 bases, J lost 3 bases, and 7 bases lay in between. CDR3 size: 13 residues. CDR3 bases: TGTGCCAGCAGTTTTGGCCTCAATCAGCCCCAGCATTTT. Translated, it gives CASSFGLNQPQHF.